The source of this T cell receptor (beta chain) is a study of blood T cell repertoires in COVID-19. The overall study: Some COVID-19 samples were acute and others convalescent; all came from the United States, Italy and Spain.

Losses at the gene ends were 3 bases for V and 6 bases for J; bases not matched to a gene: 6. From germline, CDR1 is ENHRY and CDR2 SYGVKD. This CDR3 contains 14 residues. This clone has just one count. Authors' analysis steps: Reference gene primer amplification gave estimated nucleated cell counts. Repertoires were generated with immunoSEQ multiplex PCR, while TCRdb's copy carries only in-frame clones and drops some. V and J calls plus clone size are reproduced from that table; the DNA served to infer D and trimming. The profile covers 25,000 to 30,000 clones, with under 90% appearing a single time and approximately 40% taken by the ten largest.

This receptor was identified in a woman of 80 years or more with acute or convalescent COVID-19. Sequencing used peripheral blood. The chain joins TRBV10-3 to TRBJ1-2; 8 bases align to TRBD1. This chain's CDR3 is CAISDLTGVHGYTF. CDR3 nucleotides: TGTGCCATCAGTGACTTGACAGGGGTCCATGGCTACACCTTC.